The entry below gives a single T cell receptor beta chain sequence along with its context. Which antigen it targets is not known. No much larger clonotype is one base removed from it; base qualities were not supplied. This sample was taken from a study of CD8+ T cells in alopecia areata listed by TCRdb under 2018. Regarding the study in general: Treated patients were enrolled in an open-label pilot trial of oral tofacitinib at 5 to 10 mg twice daily for moderate-to-severe alopecia areata. Tofacitinib was administered for 6 to 18 months, and 6 months of follow-up off drug were then conducted to assess delayed response and recurrence. In treated patients, disease severity was measured using the SALT score, which gives the percentage of scalp surface area affected. In both human patients and the C3H/HeJ mouse model, the study applied high-throughput TCRbeta sequencing to look at T cell clonal expansion in alopecia areata. Human TCRbeta sequencing covered scalp tissue and sorted CD4+ and CD8+ peripheral blood T cells from patchy and totalis/universalis alopecia areata patients and healthy controls. Biopsies were taken from tofacitinib-treated patients at baseline and at 4 and 24 weeks of treatment, and a later scalp biopsy was taken in several of the tofacitinib-treated patients. Scalp clonality was compared across normal scalp (n=4), patchy alopecia areata scalp (n=8), and alopecia totalis/universalis scalp (n=8). RNA came from the PAXgene miRNA kit for fixed scalp, the miRNeasy kit for PBMCs, and the RNeasy kit for mouse skin. Amplification of TCRbeta CDR3 regions was done by immunoSEQ multiplex PCR using 35 Vbeta forward primers and 13 Jbeta reverse primers. What the work shows at the level of the full study, not this receptor alone: Tofacitinib significantly decreased scalp clonality and the number of expanded CD8+ clones among the top 100 scalp clones. Unlike mouse skin, which is dominated by gammadelta T cells, normal human skin has resident alphabeta T cells that are also sequenced, and this complicates analysis of the scalp TCR repertoire. Because the treated cohort was small and had only one nonresponder, larger studies are needed to examine links between baseline CD8+ expansion and response. Shared TCR sequences between patients were less evident than in mice, which may be partly attributable to HLA diversity in the patient population. Many expanded lesional clones were found to persist in scalp and blood during tofacitinib treatment, and relapse after treatment cessation may be partly explained by this persistence. Compared with normal scalp, lesional scalp had higher clonality and more expanded CD8+ clones, particularly in alopecia totalis/universalis, a pattern that suggests antigenic drive.

The library relied on the immunoSEQ multiplex PCR assay. RNA was extracted from all samples and reverse transcribed into cDNA, which served as template for TCR sequencing. First-strand cDNA was synthesized with SuperScript III using a 2:1 mix of oligo-dT and random hexamers. A synthetic immune receptor repertoire was used to assess amplification bias, and residual bias was removed computationally. The study's own analysis went as follows. Raw reads were preprocessed to remove errors, and CDR3 was defined by IMGT conventions from the conserved cysteine to phenylalanine. Clonality was computed by normalizing Shannon entropy by log2 of the number of productive unique TCRs and subtracting the result from 1. Whether scalp clones were CD4 or CD8 was inferred by matching scalp TCRbeta sequences against CD4 and CD8 repertoires sorted from blood. TCRdb obtained this table from immuneACCESS and retained in-frame rearrangements with V and J assigned. These tables miss some clones; where compared with another copy, unresolved V genes account for less than half of the shortfall, and the remainder is unexplained. For V, J and clone size, that table is used; D and trimming come from the DNA. This sample has 200,000 to 250,000 clones in its table, and roughly 64% of those were observed once. 4% to 4.5% of the sample is taken by the ten largest.

Per the publication, the time point label means: around 4 weeks on oral tofacitinib. Per the publication, the treatment or condition label means: oral pan-JAK inhibitor, 5-10 mg twice daily. Peripheral blood and lesional scalp punch biopsies were obtained from patients with alopecia areata. PBMCs were isolated by density centrifugation and stained for CD3, CD4 and CD8, and CD4+ and CD8+ T cells were sorted on a FACSAria. V is pared back by 2 bases and J by 7 bases, with 17 bases lying between the germline termini. From a lookup of the germline V gene (reference sequence), CDR1 and CDR2 are GTSNPN and SVGIG. The CDR3 starts with the cysteine, ends with the phenylalanine, and has 14 residues. Of all the DNA, just the CDR3 is kept, 42 bases in frame from base 1.

The sequence derives from a human donor with alopecia areata. Sequencing was performed on CD4+ T cells sorted from blood, taken at week 4, from a patient treated with tofacitinib. The chain uses TRBV30 and TRBJ2-5; the D gene is perhaps TRBD1, on 6 matching bases. The nucleotide sequence is TGTGCCTGGAGTAAGGGGAGTCTAGGGGGGACCCAGTACTTC. This sequence encodes CAWSKGSLGGTQYF.